These T cell receptor beta chains were read from a single sample in a study of PD-L1 blockade in urothelial cancer. Measured with immunoSEQ multiplex PCR; TCRdb has only the in-frame clones, and not every one. The table includes tens of thousands of clones, approximately 85% detected once. The sequencing here drew on PBMCs, taken around atezolizumab (anti-PD-L1) treatment. The receptors derive from a man aged 50 to 59 with urothelial cancer. The CDR3 runs from the conserved cysteine through the conserved F or W. A D gene is named only where the DNA matches it firmly. Rows give clone size only sometimes, using once, few, many, or a class for an expanded clone.

j_call clone_size d_call v_call cdr3_aa cdr3_nt
TRBJ2-7 NA NA TRBV6-6 CASSYSWPSYEQYF TGTGCCAGCAGTTACTCATGGCCGTCCTACGAGCAGTACTTC
TRBJ2-7 NA TRBD1 TRBV28 CASRPSGQSLSYEQYF TGTGCCAGCCGACCCTCGGGACAGTCTCTTTCCTACGAGCAGTACTTC
TRBJ2-1 NA TRBD1 TRBV5-1 CASSVTGDGHEQFF TGCGCCAGCAGCGTAACAGGGGACGGCCATGAGCAGTTCTTC
TRBJ1-5 once TRBD1 TRBV6-1 CASSEANRGANQPQHF TGTGCCAGCAGTGAAGCGAACAGGGGGGCAAATCAGCCCCAGCATTTT
TRBJ1-4 NA TRBD1 TRBV6-5 CASSYGDSEKLFF TGTGCCAGCAGTTACGGGGACAGTGAAAAACTGTTTTTT
TRBJ1-5 few NA TRBV18 CASSPKTGGNQPQHF TGTGCCAGCTCACCAAAGACGGGTGGTAATCAGCCCCAGCATTTT
TRBJ2-6 few NA TRBV30 CAWRREYGSGANVLTF TGTGCCTGGCGAAGGGAGTACGGCTCTGGGGCCAACGTCCTGACTTTC
TRBJ1-1 NA NA TRBV10-1 CASSGTQGGTEAFF TGCGCCAGCAGTGGAACACAGGGAGGGACTGAAGCTTTCTTT
TRBJ2-1 NA TRBD2 TRBV7-6 CASSLGGRADGEQFF TGTGCCAGCAGCTTAGGAGGGAGGGCCGATGGCGAGCAGTTCTTC
TRBJ2-7 NA TRBD1 TRBV10-1 CATKETGTGSYEQYF TGCGCCACCAAAGAGACCGGGACAGGGAGCTACGAGCAGTACTTC
TRBJ1-2 NA TRBD1 TRBV5-1 CASSLGQGVVNYGYTF TGCGCCAGCAGCTTGGGACAGGGGGTAGTGAACTATGGCTACACCTTC
TRBJ2-1 NA TRBD1 TRBV5-1 CASSLAQGAYEQFF TGCGCCAGCAGCTTGGCACAGGGGGCCTATGAGCAGTTCTTC
TRBJ1-4 NA NA TRBV7-6 CASSLDTLGAGSGARLFF TGTGCCAGCAGCTTAGATACACTGGGGGCGGGAAGCGGGGCCCGACTGTTTTTT
TRBJ1-3 NA TRBD1 TRBV25-1 CASSAFDRGLGNTIYF TGTGCCAGCAGTGCCTTTGACAGGGGGCTTGGAAACACCATATATTTT
TRBJ2-1 NA TRBD2 TRBV27 CASRRTSGSFNNEQFF TGTGCCAGCAGGCGTACTAGCGGGAGTTTCAACAATGAGCAGTTCTTC
TRBJ1-5 NA NA TRBV6-1 CASILYSNQPQHF TGTGCCAGCATACTGTATAGCAATCAGCCCCAGCATTTT
TRBJ2-7 NA NA TRBV4-3 CASSQDGNSYEQYF TGCGCCAGCAGCCAAGATGGCAACTCCTACGAGCAGTACTTC
TRBJ2-5 NA NA TRBV5-1 CASRRESLETQYF TGCGCCAGCAGACGGGAGTCGTTGGAGACCCAGTACTTC
TRBJ1-4 once NA TRBV29-1 CSASEGANEKLFF TGCAGCGCCTCAGAGGGAGCTAATGAAAAACTGTTTTTT
TRBJ2-2 NA TRBD1 TRBV27 CASSPTEGQGLVGGVSGELFF TGTGCCAGCAGTCCTACCGAGGGACAGGGGTTAGTAGGGGGAGTATCCGGGGAGCTGTTTTTT
TRBJ2-3 few TRBD2 TRBV9 CASTGLAGRDTQYF TGTGCCAGCACCGGACTAGCGGGGAGAGATACGCAGTATTTT
TRBJ2-7 NA TRBD2 TRBV9 CASSVAASGGASYEQYF TGTGCCAGCAGCGTAGCTGCTAGCGGGGGTGCGTCCTACGAGCAGTACTTC
TRBJ2-6 NA TRBD1 TRBV25-1 CASSSGQGLSGANVLTF TGTGCCAGCAGTTCAGGACAGGGTTTGTCTGGGGCCAACGTCCTGACTTTC
TRBJ1-1 NA TRBD1 TRBV30 CAWKGDSLNTEAFF TGTGCCTGGAAAGGGGACAGCTTGAACACTGAAGCTTTCTTT
TRBJ2-7 once NA TRBV7-9 CASSPSPPTSSETYF TGTGCCAGCAGCCCTAGTCCTCCTACTAGCTCGGAGACGTACTTC
TRBJ2-2 NA NA TRBV6-4 CASSDSSSTNTGELFF TGTGCCAGCAGTGACTCGAGTAGCACGAACACCGGGGAGCTGTTTTTT
TRBJ2-7 once NA TRBV23-1 CASSQSGELSVGSYEQYF TGCGCCAGCAGTCAATCGGGAGAACTATCAGTAGGCTCCTACGAGCAGTACTTC
TRBJ2-7 many TRBD1 TRBV30 CAWSLQQGAIYEQYF TGTGCCTGGAGTTTGCAACAGGGGGCGATTTACGAGCAGTACTTC
TRBJ2-3 once TRBD2 TRBV11-2 CASSLGSGGLTDTQYF TGTGCCAGCAGCCTCGGTAGCGGGGGGCTCACAGATACGCAGTATTTT
TRBJ1-3 NA NA TRBV5-4 CASSHQGVSGNTIYF TGTGCCAGCAGCCACCAGGGCGTCTCTGGAAACACCATATATTTT
TRBJ2-7 medium-sized TRBD2 TRBV10-3 CATRTTSGSYEQYF TGTGCCACCCGGACAACTAGCGGTTCCTACGAGCAGTACTTC
TRBJ1-2 NA NA TRBV14 CASSQEGRANYGYTF TGTGCCAGCAGCCAAGAGGGCAGAGCTAACTATGGCTACACCTTC
TRBJ1-2 NA TRBD1 TRBV19 CASSMRQGGALYGYTF TGTGCCAGTAGTATGAGACAGGGAGGCGCTCTTTATGGCTACACCTTC
TRBJ2-2 NA TRBD2 TRBV5-1 CASTPPTGSGDYTGELFF TGCGCCAGCACTCCTCCCACGGGTAGCGGGGATTACACCGGGGAGCTGTTTTTT